There are a few counts of the clone carrying this T cell receptor beta chain. This record belongs to a study of regulatory T cells in long-lasting Graves disease. The CDR3 has 17 amino acids. CDR1 and CDR2 from the germline V gene are LGHDT and YNNKEL (reference sequence). The V end was cut by 0 bases, the J end by 2 bases, with 14 bases between. According to the study, TCR beta libraries were built with iRepertoire HTBI primers and CDR3-region Arm-PCR. From the multiplex PCR reads, TCRdb called clonotypes with MiXCR, one entry per CDR3 protein. The data contain some 450,000 distinct CDR3 sequences, about 17% of them singletons. Time point noted: newly diagnosed GD, antithyroid drugs for less than 3 months. After RNA was extracted from PBMCs, the TCR library was made from it. These data were likewise used in another study, on T cells in Graves' hyperthyroidism and ophthalmopathy. That investigation notes: In the blood, most expanded thyroid clonotypes above 0.001 appeared as well. A model using 13 V-J features told ophthalmopathy apart from stable hyperthyroidism.

The chain carries TRBV3-1 and TRBJ1-5; tentatively, D is TRBD1 (6 bases). Here the sequenced sample was peripheral blood mononuclear cells (PBMCs), taken at new diagnosis, from a patient treated with antithyroid drugs. This receptor was identified in a young woman with Graves disease. CDR3 in DNA: TGTGCCAGCAGCCAAGATCAGGTGGGGGCCGGCAATCAGCCCCAGCATTTT. It specifies CASSQDQVGAGNQPQHF.